This passage covers 10 T cell receptor beta chains from one sample sequenced in a study of technical replicates of blood from four donors. Profiled with immunoSEQ multiplex PCR; TCRdb holds only in-frame clones, not every one. The sample consists of roughly 8,000 clones, 90% of them appearing once. Sequencing used PBMCs. These TCRs come from a human donor in good health.

This clone appeared a single time. The chain is built from TRBV28 and TRBJ1-2; D unresolved. The V gene's germline CDR1 is MDHEN and CDR2 SYDVKM. This CDR3 has 14 residues. Trimming took 2 bases from V and 0 from J, leaving 7 bases between them. CDR3 DNA sequence: TGTGCCAGCAGTTTACGGAGAACTAACTATGGCTACACCTTC. Amino acid sequence: CASSLRRTNYGYTF.

CDR3 coding DNA: TGTGCCAGCTCACTGAGGAGCTCCTACGAGCAGTACTTC. The encoded protein is CASSLRSSYEQYF. The V call is TRBV18, the J call TRBJ2-7; D uncertain. Germline loops: CDR1 KGHSH, CDR2 LQKENI. V lost 4 bases and J 0 bases, leaving 7 bases between the germline ends. The CDR3 covers 13 residues.

This chain links TRBV2 with TRBJ2-2; D may be TRBD2 (7 bases). The germline CDR1 and CDR2 sequences are SNHLY and FYNNEI. The CDR3 extends over 15 amino acids. With 4 bases removed from V and 4 bases from J, the gap between germline ends came to 13 bases. The CDR3 bases are TGTGCCAGCAGTGGATGGGGGGGCGGCACCGGGGAGCTGTTTTTT. Protein sequence: CASSGWGGGTGELFF. Full variable domain (outside the CDR3, taken from reference TRBV2 and TRBJ2-2): EPEVTQTPSHQVTQMGQEVILRCVPISNHLYFYWYRQILGQKVEFLVSFYNNEISEKSEIFDDQFSVERPDGSNFTLKIRSTKLEDSAMYFCASSGWGGGTGELFFGEGSRLTVL.

This clone was seen a handful of times. J is TRBJ2-1 and V is TRBV10-3; 9 nucleotides match TRBD2. The CDR3 consists of 14 residues. The junction had 5 bases not matched to a gene; V was cut back by 6 bases and J by 5 bases. Germline CDR1 is ENHRY and CDR2 is SYGVKD. CDR3 in amino acids: CAIRDSGGDNEQFF. In DNA, the CDR3 is TGTGCCATCAGAGATAGCGGGGGAGACAATGAGCAGTTCTTC.

This clone turned up a few times. The genes are TRBV18 and TRBJ2-7; no clear D gene. Germline lookup yields CDR1 KGHSH and CDR2 LQKENI. CDR3 length: 13 amino acids. V was pared by 3 bases and J by 1 base, with 7 bases between. Here the CDR3 reads CASSPDISYEQYF. CDR3 nucleotide sequence: TGTGCCAGCTCACCCGACATTTCCTACGAGCAGTACTTC.

The count of this clone is one. The gene calls are TRBV6-4 and TRBJ2-2; maybe TRBD1 (6 bases). Trimming shortened V by 0 bases and J by 1 base, and 15 bases separated the two germline ends. Germline V gene lookup returns CDR1 MRHNA and CDR2 SNTAGT. This CDR3 comprises 18 residues. For the CDR3, the DNA is TGTGCCAGCAGTGACTCGCCCACGGACAGATGGAACACCGGGGAGCTGTTTTTT. It is translated as CASSDSPTDRWNTGELFF.

V usage is TRBV19 and J usage is TRBJ1-2, with 7 bases matching TRBD1. There are 13 residues in the CDR3. Germline CDR1 LNHDA, CDR2 SQIVND (reference sequence). J lost 7 bases, V lost 6 bases, and 8 bases had no gene match. For the CDR3, the DNA is TGTGCCAGTAGCGATGACAGGGCCTTTGGCTACACCTTC. Translating gives CASSDDRAFGYTF.

This chain connects TRBV27 to TRBJ2-5; a possible D gene is TRBD2 (6 bases). The V end lost 4 bases, the J end lost 2 bases, and 8 bases lay between the germline ends. CDR3 length equals 13 residues. Germline CDR1 reads MNHEY; CDR2 reads SMNVEV (reference sequence). DNA of the CDR3: TGTGCCAGCAGTTGGGACTCTCAAGAGACCCAGTACTTC. Residues: CASSWDSQETQYF.

The chain carries TRBV2 and TRBJ1-2; TRBD1 matches 9 bases. The CDR3 totals 14 residues. V lost 11 bases and J lost 3; bases outside the gene matches: 10. Germline V gene data show CDR1 as SNHLY and CDR2 as FYNNEI. CDR3 sequence (DNA): TGTGCCGGCCGGACAGGGGTTTTTGACTATGGCTACACCTTC. It codes for CAGRTGVFDYGYTF.

The chain couples TRBV6-1 to TRBJ1-4; TRBD1 matches at 7 bases. The J segment lost 2 bases and the V segment lost 1 base, leaving 19 bases of the junction unmatched. The CDR3 is 21 amino acids. Germline V gene data show CDR1 as MNHNS and CDR2 as SASEGT. CDR3 DNA: TGTGCCAGCAGTGAAGGCGGACGTCGACAGGGCAGGGGCTCGACTAATGAAAAACTGTTTTTT. Protein sequence: CASSEGGRRQGRGSTNEKLFF.